This is a list of T cell receptor beta chains from one sample in a study of T cell responses to AZD1222 COVID-19 vaccine. Profiling relied on immunoSEQ multiplex PCR, and the TCRdb table lists in-frame clones only, not all of them. Of about 170,000 clones detected, 85% to 90% appear once; the ten largest clones hold 1.5% to 2%. The material was peripheral blood, obtained on day 0 of AZD1222 vaccination. Source of these receptors: an adult in good health. CDR3s include the opening cysteine and the closing phenylalanine or tryptophan. A D gene is named only where the DNA matches it firmly. The size of a clone is reported for some rows only, either as once, few or many, or as a class for expanded clones.

cdr3_aa cdr3_nt clone_size j_call d_call v_call
CASSLRTDSNQPQHF TGTGCCAGCAGTTTGCGGACAGATAGCAATCAGCCCCAGCATTTT . TRBJ1-5 . TRBV6-6
CASSESYRQPQHF TGTGCCAGCAGTGAATCCTATCGGCAGCCCCAGCATTTT once TRBJ1-5 . TRBV6-1
CASSGQGIAGANVLTF TGTGCCAGTAGCGGACAGGGAATCGCTGGGGCCAACGTCCTGACTTTC . TRBJ2-6 TRBD1 TRBV19
CASSREPDGYTF TGTGCCAGCAGTCGGGAACCGGATGGCTACACCTTC few TRBJ1-2 . TRBV2
CASRGSGANTDTQYF TGTGCCAGCAGGGGTAGCGGAGCCAACACAGATACGCAGTATTTT . TRBJ2-3 . TRBV28
CASSEAGTSGFTREYF TGTGCCAGCAGTGAAGCCGGGACTAGCGGATTCACGAGGGAGTACTTC . TRBJ2-7 TRBD2 TRBV6-1
CASSGVGQGLAGELFF TGTGCCAGCAGCGGAGTGGGACAGGGTCTTGCCGGGGAGCTGTTTTTT . TRBJ2-2 TRBD1 TRBV9
CASKRGSGSTDTQYF TGTGCCAGCAAAAGGGGTAGCGGGAGTACAGATACGCAGTATTTT . TRBJ2-3 TRBD2 TRBV2
CASSPGRKLSYEQYF TGTGCCAGCAGCCCGGGACGGAAGTTATCCTACGAGCAGTACTTC . TRBJ2-7 . TRBV5-4
CASQEGNLNNQPQHF TGTGCCAGCCAAGAGGGGAATCTAAACAATCAGCCCCAGCATTTT few TRBJ1-5 . TRBV19